The 6 T cell receptor beta chains in this list originate from one sample, sequenced in a study of T cells in Graves' hyperthyroidism and ophthalmopathy. Amplified TCR beta CDR3 regions came from RNA transcripts. Primed by the HTBI set, a first-round RT-PCR was run on the TCR CDR3. MiXCR, run by TCRdb on the multiplex PCR reads, gives a single entry per CDR3 protein. Of roughly 750,000 distinct CDR3 sequences detected, 16% appear once; the ten largest clones hold 8.4%. Sequenced input: blood. Every receptor here comes from a man aged 18-30 years with Graves' hyperthyroidism.

The CDR3 DNA sequence: TGCAGCGCCGGATCATCCGGCTCCTACAATGAGCAGTTCTTC. Translated, it gives CSAGSSGSYNEQFF. The chain is built from TRBV29-1 and TRBJ2-1, with no clear D. CDR1 is SQVTM, CDR2 ANQGSEA, per germline. The length of the CDR3 is 14 residues. V shed 7 bases and J shed 0 bases, with 13 bases lying between them.

This clonotype has more than one count but fewer than ten. V and J are TRBV6-1 and TRBJ1-1; 10 bases are a match to TRBD1. Germline assignment: CDR1 MNHNS and CDR2 SASEGT. V shed 7 bases, J shed 0 bases, and the junction held 20 bases outside the gene matches. The CDR3 totals 20 residues. The CDR3 loop reads CASTTEGTGAGIPLNTEAFF. CDR3 coding DNA: TGTGCCAGCACCACAGAGGGGACAGGGGCTGGGATACCCTTGAACACTGAAGCTTTCTTT.

J is TRBJ1-4 and V is TRBV19; D is undetermined. This CDR3 has 14 amino acids. Trimming left V 1 base short and J 7 bases short, with 10 bases between. CDR1 and CDR2 (germline): LNHDA, SQIVND (reference sequence). CDR3 coding DNA: TGTGCCAGTAGTATAGGGGTCCGGAGTGAAAAACTGTTTTTT. This sequence encodes CASSIGVRSEKLFF.

V gene TRBV20-1 combines with J gene TRBJ2-6, with a tentative D call TRBD1 (6 bases). CDR1 and CDR2 (germline): DFQATT, SNEGSKA (reference sequence). The V gene lost 3 bases and the J gene lost 3 bases, with 6 bases spanning the gap. The CDR3 has 13 amino acids. CDR3 sequence: CSARTGGANVLTF. The CDR3 nucleotides are TGCAGTGCTAGGACAGGTGGGGCCAACGTCCTGACTTTC.

This clonotype was observed a handful of times. This chain joins TRBV6-2 or TRBV6-3 and TRBJ1-1; D perhaps matches TRBD1 (6 bases). Germline V lookup: CDR1 MNHEY, CDR2 SVGEGT. The CDR3 totals 15 residues. V lost 4 bases and J lost 3, with 15 bases in between. The chain's CDR3 is CASSFEQGGHTEAFF. The CDR3 region has the DNA TGTGCCAGCAGTTTCGAACAGGGAGGGCACACTGAAGCTTTCTTT.

The gene calls are TRBV7-8 and TRBJ2-2, with TRBD2 matching over 14 bases. The CDR3 loop spans 17 amino acids. The V gene end was trimmed by 5 bases and the J gene end by 5 bases; junction bases not matched to a gene: 7. Germline CDR1 SGHVS, CDR2 FQNEAQ. The CDR3 coding sequence is TGTGCCAGCAGCACGGGACTAGCGGGAGTAATAACCGGGGAGCTGTTTTTT. Translated: CASSTGLAGVITGELFF.